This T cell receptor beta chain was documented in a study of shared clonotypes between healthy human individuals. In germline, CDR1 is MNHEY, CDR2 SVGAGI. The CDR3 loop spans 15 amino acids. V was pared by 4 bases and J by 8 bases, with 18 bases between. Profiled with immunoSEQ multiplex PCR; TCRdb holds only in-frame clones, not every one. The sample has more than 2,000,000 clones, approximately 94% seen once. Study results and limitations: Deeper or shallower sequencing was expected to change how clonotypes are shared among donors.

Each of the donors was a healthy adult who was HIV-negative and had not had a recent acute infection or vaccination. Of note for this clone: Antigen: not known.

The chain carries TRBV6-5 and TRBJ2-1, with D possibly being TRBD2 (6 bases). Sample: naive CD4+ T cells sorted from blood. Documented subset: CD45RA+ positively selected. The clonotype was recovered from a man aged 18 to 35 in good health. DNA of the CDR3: TGTGCCAGCAGTTCCCTAGCGCCCAGGGTGGATGAGCAGTTCTTC. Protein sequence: CASSSLAPRVDEQFF.